This is a list of T cell receptor beta chains from one sample in a study of PD-1 blockade in classical Hodgkin lymphoma. Sequencing was performed with immunoSEQ multiplex PCR; in TCRdb, only in-frame clones are kept and a portion is missing. The sample has about 35,000 clones, around nine tenths seen once. Source material: CD4+ T cells from blood. The source is a human donor with classical Hodgkin lymphoma. CDR3s include the opening cysteine and the closing phenylalanine or tryptophan. D genes are given only for firm matches. Size is stated for part of the rows, as once, few or many counts, or as a class when the clone is expanded.

CDR3aa,CDR3nt,d_gene,j_gene,v_gene,abundance
CASSFPSGMGTDTQYF,TGTGCCAGCAGTTTTCCTAGCGGGATGGGGACAGATACGCAGTATTTT,TRBD2,TRBJ2-3,TRBV28,-
CASSPRAVHADTQYF,TGCGCCAGCTCCCCCCGGGCGGTTCACGCAGATACGCAGTATTTT,-,TRBJ2-3,TRBV5-1,-
CASSEFGKDYYNEQFF,TGCGCCAGCAGTGAATTTGGGAAAGACTACTACAATGAGCAGTTCTTC,-,TRBJ2-1,TRBV10-1,-
CASSYSSSSYNSPLHF,TGTGCCAGCAGTTACTCAAGTTCCTCCTATAATTCACCCCTCCACTTT,-,TRBJ1-6,TRBV6-5,-
CASSLVDSYEQYF,TGTGCCAGCAGCTTGGTAGATTCCTACGAGCAGTACTTC,-,TRBJ2-7,TRBV5-4,once
CASSYGQPSEKLFF,TGTGCCAGCAGTTACGGGCAGCCAAGTGAAAAACTGTTTTTT,-,TRBJ1-4,TRBV6-5,once
CASSPGRQSSSYNSPLHF,TGCGCCAGCAGCCCCGGGCGACAGTCGAGCTCCTATAATTCACCCCTCCACTTT,-,TRBJ1-6,TRBV4-1,-
CASAWRENNGYTF,TGTGCCAGCGCGTGGAGGGAAAACAATGGCTACACCTTC,-,TRBJ1-2,TRBV6-1,-
CASSSGLAVNYNEQFF,TGCGCCAGCAGCTCGGGACTAGCCGTGAACTACAATGAGCAGTTCTTC,TRBD2,TRBJ2-1,TRBV5-1,-
CASSPRLAGGHEQFF,TGTGCCAGCAGCCCGCGACTAGCGGGAGGTCATGAGCAGTTCTTC,TRBD2,TRBJ2-1,TRBV7-9,-
CASSPRYEQYF,TGCGCCAGCAGCCCCCGCTACGAGCAGTACTTC,-,TRBJ2-7,TRBV4-3,once